A selection of T cell receptor beta chains follows, all from one sample in a study of T cell repertoires in cytomegalovirus infection. TCRdb used MiXCR to reprocess the reads, holding one entry per CDR3 protein. The sample lists approximately 200,000 distinct CDR3 sequences, approximately 22% occurring once. Sequencing used CD8+ T cells from PBMCs. These receptors all stem from a human donor in good health (CMV status not recorded). Some clones in this sample may be carry-over from other donors' samples. The CDR3 runs from the conserved cysteine through the conserved F or W. The D gene is left open where the match is weak. Clone size is stated in some rows and not others, as once, few, many or a class when expanded.

clone_size	j_call	v_call	d_call	cdr3_aa	cdr3_nt
few	TRBJ2-2	TRBV4-1	TRBD1	CASSLTDRVGFTGELFF	TGCGCCAGCAGCCTCACGGACAGGGTAGGGTTCACCGGGGAGCTGTTTTTT
-	TRBJ2-7	TRBV29-1	-	CSVVTDDSYEQYF	TGCAGCGTTGTGACTGATGACTCCTACGAGCAGTACTTC
-	TRBJ2-1	TRBV20-1	-	CSAVRPPEGVEQFF	TGCAGTGCCGTCCGGCCGCCTGAGGGGGTTGAGCAGTTCTTC
many	TRBJ2-7	TRBV7-8	-	CASSFLGEQYF	TGTGCCAGCAGCTTTCTAGGCGAGCAGTACTTC
few	TRBJ2-7	TRBV7-9	-	CASSWDGLAYEQYF	TGTGCCAGCAGCTGGGACGGCCTAGCCTACGAGCAGTACTTC
-	TRBJ2-7	TRBV28	TRBD2	CATRGLAGYEQYF	TGTGCCACCCGGGGGCTAGCGGGTTACGAGCAGTACTTC
few	TRBJ2-3	TRBV14	-	CASSQEFGGEHNTQYF	TGTGCCAGCAGCCAAGAATTCGGTGGGGAACATAATACGCAGTATTTT
-	TRBJ2-1	TRBV20-1	-	CSAGERSYNEQFF	TGCAGTGCTGGAGAGAGGTCCTACAATGAGCAGTTCTTC
-	TRBJ2-7	TRBV5-5	-	CASSLFYNAYEQYF	TGTGCCAGCAGCTTGTTTTACAACGCCTACGAGCAGTACTTC
few	TRBJ2-1	TRBV19	-	CASSNVGPPAQDEDQFF	TGTGCCAGTAGTAATGTTGGGCCACCCGCACAGGATGAGGATCAGTTCTTC
few	TRBJ1-1	TRBV29-1	-	CSVGQPLEAFF	TGCAGCGTTGGGCAGCCGCTCGAAGCTTTCTTT
once	TRBJ2-5	TRBV7-3	TRBD2	CASSSLLAGDQETQYF	TGTGCCAGCAGCTCCTTGTTAGCGGGGGACCAAGAGACCCAGTACTTC
few	TRBJ1-4	TRBV28	-	CASSLDGATNEKLFF	TGTGCCAGCAGTTTGGACGGTGCAACTAATGAAAAACTGTTTTTT
-	TRBJ2-5	TRBV29-1	-	CSVEGLGVGQETQYF	TGCAGCGTTGAAGGACTGGGGGTAGGCCAAGAGACCCAGTACTTC
many	TRBJ2-3	TRBV7-2	-	CASSPTTGDTQYF	TGTGCCAGCAGCCCCACAACTGGAGATACGCAGTATTTT
few	TRBJ2-2	TRBV6-5	-	CASSYSVVGELFF	TGTGCCAGCAGTTACTCGGTGGTCGGGGAGCTGTTTTTT
few	TRBJ2-1	TRBV7-2	TRBD2	CASSHGTSGNEQFF	TGTGCCAGCAGCCATGGGACTAGCGGAAATGAGCAGTTCTTC
few	TRBJ2-1	TRBV14	TRBD1	CASSQGQGRLDEQFF	TGTGCCAGCAGCCAAGGACAGGGGAGGTTGGATGAGCAGTTCTTC
few	TRBJ2-1	TRBV7-9	-	CASSLAPRQLGNEQFF	TGTGCCAGCAGCTTAGCCCCGAGGCAGTTGGGGAATGAGCAGTTCTTC
many	TRBJ2-7	TRBV7-2	TRBD1	CASSSSRDSSYEQYF	TGTGCCAGCAGCTCTAGCAGGGACAGTTCCTACGAGCAGTACTTC
few	TRBJ2-3	TRBV10-3	TRBD2	CAISESRLAGAYTDTQYF	TGTGCCATCAGTGAGTCGCGGCTAGCGGGGGCCTACACAGATACGCAGTATTTT
few	TRBJ2-2	TRBV29-1	-	CSVEGPGRDGELFF	TGCAGCGTTGAAGGCCCGGGTAGAGACGGGGAGCTGTTTTTT
few	TRBJ1-5	TRBV5-5	-	CASSLEETWPQHF	TGTGCCAGCAGCTTGGAGGAGACCTGGCCCCAGCATTTT
few	TRBJ2-7	TRBV20-1	TRBD1	CSANGQDNSYEQYF	TGCAGTGCCAACGGACAGGATAACTCCTACGAGCAGTACTTC
few	TRBJ2-1	TRBV6-1	TRBD2	CASSPGTTDYNEQFF	TGTGCCAGCAGTCCCGGGACTACCGACTACAATGAGCAGTTCTTC
few	TRBJ1-5	TRBV28	-	CASSLGRGNQPQHF	TGTGCCAGCAGTTTAGGTAGGGGAAATCAGCCCCAGCATTTT
many	TRBJ2-5	TRBV7-4	-	CASSSQEIQETQYF	TGTGCCAGCAGCTCACAAGAAATTCAAGAGACCCAGTACTTC
-	TRBJ1-5	TRBV28	-	CASSLVYSNQPQHF	TGTGCCAGCAGTTTGGTGTATAGCAATCAGCCCCAGCATTTT
-	TRBJ1-1	TRBV4-1	-	CASSPRGVPTEAFF	TGCGCCAGCAGCCCTCGGGGAGTGCCCACTGAAGCTTTCTTT
few	TRBJ2-6	TRBV12-3/TRBV12-4	TRBD2	CASRLAGLALSGANVLTF	TGTGCCAGCAGACTAGCGGGCCTCGCCCTCTCTGGGGCCAACGTCCTGACTTTC
few	TRBJ1-5	TRBV5-5	-	CASSLELVNNQPQHF	TGTGCCAGCAGCTTGGAATTGGTCAACAATCAGCCCCAGCATTTT
many	TRBJ1-1	TRBV25-1	-	CASSEWGESNTEAFF	TGTGCCAGCAGTGAATGGGGAGAGTCGAACACTGAAGCTTTCTTT
-	TRBJ2-1	TRBV5-1	-	CASSLVHGGEQFF	TGCGCCAGCAGCCTCGTACATGGAGGGGAGCAGTTCTTC
-	TRBJ1-2	TRBV2	-	CASKGGGLGYGYTF	TGTGCCAGCAAAGGCGGAGGGCTGGGCTATGGCTACACCTTC
many	TRBJ1-1	TRBV9	-	CASSAGRGSEAFF	TGTGCCAGCAGCGCTGGTAGGGGCTCTGAAGCTTTCTTT
-	TRBJ1-2	TRBV12-5	TRBD1	CASGNDRVGYTF	TGTGCTAGTGGAAACGACAGGGTTGGCTACACCTTC
many	TRBJ1-1	TRBV27	-	CASRPNIYTEAFF	TGTGCCAGCAGGCCCAACATCTACACTGAAGCTTTCTTT
few	TRBJ2-1	TRBV5-6	TRBD2	CASSLEGSGGALYNEQFF	TGTGCCAGCAGCTTGGAAGGTAGCGGGGGAGCGCTCTACAATGAGCAGTTCTTC
few	TRBJ1-2	TRBV29-1	-	CSAGQSYGYTF	TGCAGCGCTGGACAGTCCTATGGCTACACCTTC
-	TRBJ2-7	TRBV4-2	-	CASSQDPAIYEQYF	TGTGCCAGCAGCCAAGATCCGGCCATCTACGAGCAGTACTTC
many	TRBJ2-1	TRBV5-6	TRBD1	CASSLEAGGFYNEQFF	TGTGCCAGCAGCTTGGAGGCAGGGGGCTTCTACAATGAGCAGTTCTTC
-	TRBJ2-1	TRBV5-6	-	CASSLEGVGSYNEQFF	TGTGCCAGCAGCTTGGAAGGCGTGGGCTCCTACAATGAGCAGTTCTTC
-	TRBJ2-5	TRBV15	TRBD1	CATSSTGDQETQYF	TGTGCCACCAGCTCCACAGGGGACCAAGAGACCCAGTACTTC
few	TRBJ2-7	TRBV12-3/TRBV12-4	-	CASSFIGSYEQYF	TGTGCCAGCAGTTTCATAGGTTCCTACGAGCAGTACTTC
medium-sized	TRBJ1-2	TRBV7-2	-	CASSPRSTGYTF	TGTGCCAGCAGCCCACGATCTACCGGCTACACCTTC
many	TRBJ2-7	TRBV27	-	CASSLSRAGDEQYF	TGTGCCAGCAGTTTATCCCGTGCAGGGGACGAGCAGTACTTC
-	TRBJ2-7	TRBV20-1	TRBD1	CSARSGTGGYEQYF	TGCAGTGCTAGGTCCGGGACAGGGGGCTACGAGCAGTACTTC
-	TRBJ2-1	TRBV5-4	-	CASSLVGAFGNEQFF	TGTGCCAGCAGCTTGGTAGGAGCTTTCGGCAATGAGCAGTTCTTC
few	TRBJ1-5	TRBV20-1	-	CSALISNQPQHF	TGCAGTGCCCTTATTAGCAATCAGCCCCAGCATTTT
few	TRBJ1-1	TRBV14	-	CASSHQLPEAFF	TGTGCCAGCAGCCATCAGTTGCCTGAAGCTTTCTTT
many	TRBJ2-7	TRBV11-2	-	CASSLAALGRYEQYF	TGTGCCAGCAGCTTAGCCGCCTTGGGAAGGTACGAGCAGTACTTC